This TCR beta chain was documented in a study of T cell repertoires in cytomegalovirus infection. Overall study context: An indication of both CMV infection and matching HLA type came from public TCR beta signatures. Study-wide results and limits: Predominance within the ex vivo response was attributable to HLA-C-restricted CMV-specific TCR beta clonotypes. Identification of carriers of CMV plus the relevant HLA was achieved through cumulative public TCR beta family frequency.

The sample holds many counts of this clonotype. What it binds is not known. TCRdb re-derived calls from the reads in MiXCR, one entry per CDR3 protein. The sample shows under 300,000 distinct CDR3 sequences, roughly an eighth of them seen only once. The CDR3 covers 15 residues. The V gene end was trimmed by 5 bases and the J gene end by 9 bases; junction bases not matched to a gene: 11. The chain uses TRBV12-3 or TRBV12-4 and TRBJ2-1, with TRBD2 matching 9 bases. Input material: PBMCs. The clonotype was recovered from a human donor in good health (CMV status not recorded). Some clones in this sample may be carry-over from other donors' samples. The CDR3 nucleotides are TGTGCCAGCAGTCCCCGGATCGCGGGAGGGACTGAGCAGTTCTTC. It specifies CASSPRIAGGTEQFF.